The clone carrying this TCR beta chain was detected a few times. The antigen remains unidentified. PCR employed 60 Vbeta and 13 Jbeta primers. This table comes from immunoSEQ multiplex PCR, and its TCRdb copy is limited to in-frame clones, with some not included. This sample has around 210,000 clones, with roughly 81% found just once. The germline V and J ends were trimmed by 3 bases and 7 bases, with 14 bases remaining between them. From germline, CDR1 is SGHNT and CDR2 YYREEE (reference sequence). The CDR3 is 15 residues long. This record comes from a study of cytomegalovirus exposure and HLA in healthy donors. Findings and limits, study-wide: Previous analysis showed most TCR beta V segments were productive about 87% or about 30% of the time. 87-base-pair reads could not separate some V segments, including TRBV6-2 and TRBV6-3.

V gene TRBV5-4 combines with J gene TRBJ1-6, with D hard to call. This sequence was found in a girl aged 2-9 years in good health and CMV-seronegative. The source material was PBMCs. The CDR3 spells CASSSSWQINSPLHF. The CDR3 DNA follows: TGTGCCAGCAGCTCCTCCTGGCAGATCAATTCACCCCTCCACTTT.